This T cell receptor (beta chain) derives from a study of beta chain features in type 1 diabetes. Study background: The patients were much like the healthy donors in age, gender and cell yields. Study observations and caveats: Moderate but significant shortening of TCRB CDR3s was recorded in all four CD4+ subsets from Type 1 diabetes patients.

In the case of this clone: What it binds is unknown.

As every portion of the isolated RNA was reverse transcribed, the sequencing read expressed TCRB transcripts. Assay used: immunoSEQ multiplex PCR; TCRdb lists only in-frame clones, some missing. Altogether about 930,000 clones are present, roughly 16% being singletons, with the ten largest covering 0.023%. The CDR3 runs to 14 residues. The source is a woman aged 18 to 35 in good health. The chain has TRBV21-1 and TRBJ2-7; whether TRBD2, the table's D call, matches the DNA was not checked. TRBV21-1 is listed as a pseudogene. The source material was naive CD4+ T cells from blood. The CDR3 reads CASSKILVSYEQYF. CDR3 nucleotide sequence: TGTGCCAGCAGCAAAATCCTAGTCTCCTACGAGCAGTACTTC.